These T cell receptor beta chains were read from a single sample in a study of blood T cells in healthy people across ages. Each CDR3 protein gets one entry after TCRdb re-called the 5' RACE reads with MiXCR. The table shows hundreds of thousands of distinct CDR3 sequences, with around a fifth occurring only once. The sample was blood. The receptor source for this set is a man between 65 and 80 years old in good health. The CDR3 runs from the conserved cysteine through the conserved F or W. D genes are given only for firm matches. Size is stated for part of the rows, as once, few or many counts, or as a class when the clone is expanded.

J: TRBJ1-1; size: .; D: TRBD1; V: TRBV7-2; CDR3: CASSVTGGDTEAFF; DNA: TGTGCCAGCAGCGTGACAGGGGGGGACACTGAAGCTTTCTTT
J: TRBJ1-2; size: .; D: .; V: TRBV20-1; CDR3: CSARDSVRYGYTF; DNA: TGCAGTGCTAGAGATTCAGTGCGCTATGGCTACACCTTC
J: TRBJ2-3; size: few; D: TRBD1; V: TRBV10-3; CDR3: CASLGTATSTDTQYF; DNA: TGTGCCTCCCTAGGGACAGCGACTAGCACAGATACGCAGTATTTT
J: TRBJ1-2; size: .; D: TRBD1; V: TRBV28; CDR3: CASSLSGQGVGYTF; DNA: TGTGCCAGCAGTTTATCCGGACAGGGGGTGGGCTACACCTTC
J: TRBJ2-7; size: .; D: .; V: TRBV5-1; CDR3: CASSLEGRGDEQYF; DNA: TGCGCCAGCAGCTTGGAAGGCAGGGGAGACGAGCAGTACTTC
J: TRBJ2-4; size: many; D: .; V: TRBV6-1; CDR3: CASTPEEGLAKNIQYF; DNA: TGTGCCAGCACCCCAGAGGAGGGACTAGCCAAAAACATTCAGTACTTC
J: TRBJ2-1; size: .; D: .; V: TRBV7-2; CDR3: CASSPGTQRSQFF; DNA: TGTGCCAGCAGCCCCGGGACTCAAAGATCGCAGTTCTTC
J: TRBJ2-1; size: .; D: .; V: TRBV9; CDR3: CASSVEEDDYNEQFF; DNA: TGTGCCAGCAGCGTAGAAGAAGACGACTACAATGAGCAGTTCTTC
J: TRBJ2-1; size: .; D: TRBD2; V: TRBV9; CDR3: CASSVEVAGDGNEQFF; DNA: TGTGCCAGCAGCGTAGAGGTAGCGGGAGATGGCAATGAGCAGTTCTTC
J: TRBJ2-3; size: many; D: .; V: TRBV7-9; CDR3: CASLTPGFDTDTQYF; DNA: TGTGCCAGCCTAACCCCAGGGTTTGACACAGATACGCAGTATTTT
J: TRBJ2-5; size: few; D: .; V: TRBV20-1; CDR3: CSTYSGMQETQYF; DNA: TGCAGTACGTATAGCGGTATGCAAGAGACCCAGTACTTC
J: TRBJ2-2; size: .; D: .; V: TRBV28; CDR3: CASSFGRRGTGELFF; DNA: TGTGCCAGCAGTTTTGGTCGTCGGGGCACCGGGGAGCTGTTTTTT
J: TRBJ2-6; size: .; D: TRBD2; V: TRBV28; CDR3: CASSSPGGAGANVLTF; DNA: TGTGCCAGCAGTTCACCGGGAGGGGCTGGGGCCAACGTCCTGACTTTC
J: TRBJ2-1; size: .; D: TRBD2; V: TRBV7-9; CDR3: CASSRLGRERDEQFF; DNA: TGTGCCAGCAGCAGATTGGGGCGGGAGAGGGATGAGCAGTTCTTC
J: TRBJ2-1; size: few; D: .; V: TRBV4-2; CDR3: CASSQVSGQGNEQFF; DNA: TGTGCCAGCAGCCAAGTCTCGGGACAAGGCAATGAGCAGTTCTTC
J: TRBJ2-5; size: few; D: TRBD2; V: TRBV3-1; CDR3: CASSQLPGGSQETQYF; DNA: TGTGCCAGCAGCCAACTCCCGGGAGGGTCCCAAGAGACCCAGTACTTC
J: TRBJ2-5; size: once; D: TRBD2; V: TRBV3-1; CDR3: CASSHSGTQTAQYF; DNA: TGTGCCAGCAGCCACAGCGGGACTCAGACGGCCCAGTACTTC
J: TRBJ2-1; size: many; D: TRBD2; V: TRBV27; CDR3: CASSLWGTGGRRHEQFF; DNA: TGTGCCAGCAGTTTATGGGGGACGGGAGGACGGAGGCATGAGCAGTTCTTC
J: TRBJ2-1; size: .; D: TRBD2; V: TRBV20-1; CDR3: CSASRTTSGRNNEQFF; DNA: TGCAGTGCTAGCCGGACTACTAGCGGGAGAAACAATGAGCAGTTCTTC
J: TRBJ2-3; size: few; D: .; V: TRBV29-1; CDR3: CSVVLAGRHTDTQYF; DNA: TGCAGCGTCGTCCTTGCGGGACGGCACACAGATACGCAGTATTTT
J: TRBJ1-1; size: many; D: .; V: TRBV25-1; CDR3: CASSATEAFF; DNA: TGTGCCAGCAGTGCCACAGAAGCTTTCTTT
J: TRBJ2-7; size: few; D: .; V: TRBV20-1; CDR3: CSARLAPSNSYEQYF; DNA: TGCAGTGCTAGGCTCGCCCCAAGCAACTCCTACGAGCAGTACTTC
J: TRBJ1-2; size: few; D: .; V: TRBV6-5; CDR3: CASSYRTDNGYTF; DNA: TGTGCCAGCAGTTATAGGACGGACAATGGCTACACCTTC
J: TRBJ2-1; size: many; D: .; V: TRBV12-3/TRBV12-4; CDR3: CASGNNEQFF; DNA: TGTGCCAGTGGGAACAATGAGCAGTTCTTC
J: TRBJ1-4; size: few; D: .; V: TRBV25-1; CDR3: CASDGGAGEKLFF; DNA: TGTGCCAGCGACGGGGGGGCTGGCGAAAAACTGTTTTTT
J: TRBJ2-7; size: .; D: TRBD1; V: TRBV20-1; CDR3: CSAHGTGLYEQYF; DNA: TGCAGTGCCCACGGGACAGGGTTGTACGAGCAGTACTTC
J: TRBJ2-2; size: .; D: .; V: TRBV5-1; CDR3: CASSKEGGAARGELFF; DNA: TGCGCCAGCAGCAAAGAAGGGGGTGCCGCCCGCGGGGAGCTGTTTTTT
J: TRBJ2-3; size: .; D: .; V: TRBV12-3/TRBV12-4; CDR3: CASSPWTVDTQYF; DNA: TGTGCCAGCAGTCCCTGGACGGTAGATACGCAGTATTTT
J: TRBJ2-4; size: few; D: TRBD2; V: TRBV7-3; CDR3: CASSPGGGLAKNIQYF; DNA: TGTGCCAGCTCCCCCGGCGGGGGGCTGGCCAAAAACATTCAGTACTTC
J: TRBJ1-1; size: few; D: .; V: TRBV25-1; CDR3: CASTWRTGEAFF; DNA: TGTGCCAGCACGTGGCGTACCGGTGAAGCTTTCTTT
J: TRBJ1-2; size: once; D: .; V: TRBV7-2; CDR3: CASSPTAYTNYGYTF; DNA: TGTGCCAGCAGCCCGACAGCTTATACTAACTATGGCTACACCTTC
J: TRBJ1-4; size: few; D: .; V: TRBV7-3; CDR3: CASSKPRGTNEKLFF; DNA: TGTGCCAGCAGCAAACCCAGGGGAACTAATGAAAAACTGTTTTTT
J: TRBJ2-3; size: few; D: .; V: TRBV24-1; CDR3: CATSDGGLPAGGTQYF; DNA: TGTGCCACCAGTGATGGGGGACTCCCAGCAGGGGGTACGCAGTATTTT
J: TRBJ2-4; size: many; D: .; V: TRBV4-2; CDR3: CASSQEGYIQYF; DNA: TGTGCCAGCAGCCAAGAAGGGTACATTCAGTACTTC
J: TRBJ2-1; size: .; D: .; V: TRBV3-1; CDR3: CASSQGSGGNEQFF; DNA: TGTGCCAGCAGCCAAGGAAGTGGGGGCAATGAGCAGTTCTTC
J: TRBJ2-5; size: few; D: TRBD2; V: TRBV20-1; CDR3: CSASIREGPTDSQYF; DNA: TGCAGTGCTAGTATCAGGGAGGGGCCGACCGATTCCCAGTACTTC
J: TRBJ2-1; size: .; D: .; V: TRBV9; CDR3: CASSPTGTNEQFF; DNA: TGTGCCAGCAGCCCTACAGGGACTAATGAGCAGTTCTTC